The source of this T cell receptor beta chain is a study of T cell responses to AZD1222 COVID-19 vaccine. This CDR3 contains 15 residues. The germline CDR1 and CDR2 sequences are SSHAT and FNYEAQ (reference sequence). Clones were read by immunoSEQ multiplex PCR, and TCRdb kept only the in-frame ones, dropping some. The sample holds about 140,000 clones, around 90% seen once. A note on this clone: At one end, the junction sequence differs from germline, possibly due to a read error.

The TCR comes from an adult in good health. The sample was peripheral blood, taken on day 0 of AZD1222 vaccination. The chain has TRBV7-7 and TRBJ2-1; 9 bases align to TRBD1. The DNA of the CDR3 is TGTGCTAGCAGCATAGGGACAGGGCTTTACAATGAGCAGTTCTTC. Protein: CASSIGTGLYNEQFF.